A single sample gave rise to the 24 T cell receptor beta chains below, sequenced in a study of cytomegalovirus exposure and HLA in healthy donors (dated by TCRdb to about 2017). The library was built by means of the immunoSEQ multiplex PCR assay. For the multiplex PCR, a mixture combining 60 forward primers for TCR Vbeta segments and 13 reverse primers for TCR Jbeta segments was used. TCRdb re-hosts the immuneACCESS table, in-frame sequences only. Its copies lack some clones; in the studies checked, an unresolved V gene accounts for under half of them, and the cause for the rest is not known. This sample holds fewer than 120,000 clones; approximately 82% were observed only once. The ten top clones hold around an eighth of the sample. Sequencing was carried out using PBMCs. All receptors come from a man aged 30-40 years in good health and CMV-seropositive.

The gene calls are TRBV2 and TRBJ2-5; TRBD1 might be the D (6 bases). The DNA end favors TRBJ2-7, so the J call may be wrong. The CDR3 runs 15 residues. Germline V CDR1 and CDR2: SNHLY, FYNNEI. The CDR3 DNA is TGTGCCAGCAGTGAAGCGGTGGGGGCGGCCTACGAGCAGTACTTC. Its translation: CASSEAVGAAYEQYF.

Here the CDR3 reads CASSQVWARRNQPQHF. The CDR3 DNA reads TGCGCCAGCAGCCAAGTGTGGGCCCGGAGGAATCAGCCCCAGCATTTT. The rearrangement joins TRBV4-3 to TRBJ1-5; D not resolved. The CDR3 loop spans 16 amino acids. Germline V gene data show CDR1 as LGHNA and CDR2 as YSLEER. V was clipped by 1 base and J by 4 bases, with 14 bases between them.

CDR3 loop: CASSSSRVGGVGEQFF. As DNA, the CDR3 is TGCGCCAGCAGCTCCTCTAGAGTGGGGGGGGTGGGTGAGCAGTTCTTC. The J gene is TRBJ2-1, the V gene TRBV5-1, with TRBD2 identical over 7 bases. The CDR3 sequence is 16 residues long. The V segment lost 3 bases and the J segment 9 bases; nucleotides outside the gene matches: 15. CDR1 and CDR2 (germline): SGHRS, YFSETQ. The variable domain in full, with the rest retrieved from reference TRBV5-1 and TRBJ2-1, is KAGVTQTPRYLIKTRGQQVTLSCSPISGHRSVSWYQQTPGQGLQFLFEYFSETQRNKGNFPGRFSGRQFSNSRSEMNVSTLELGDSALYLCASSSSRVGGVGEQFFGPGTRLTVL.

The rearrangement links TRBV6-6 to TRBJ2-5, with D possibly TRBD1 on 5 matching bases. The CDR3 is made up of 14 amino acids. From germline, CDR1 is MNHNY and CDR2 SVGAGI (reference sequence). The germline V and J ends were trimmed by 5 bases and 2 bases, with 12 bases remaining between them. Here the CDR3 DNA reads TGTGCCAGCAGTCACGACACAGGACAAGAGACCCAGTACTTC. Residues: CASSHDTGQETQYF.

The CDR3 protein is CASSVGATNQPQHF. The DNA of the CDR3 is TGTGCCAGCAGCGTTGGAGCGACCAATCAGCCCCAGCATTTT. The chain links TRBV9 to TRBJ1-5; D unresolved. CDR3 length equals 14 residues. V was trimmed by 2 bases and J by 3 bases, leaving 9 bases between them. Germline V lookup: CDR1 SGDLS, CDR2 YYNGEE.

J is TRBJ1-1 and V is TRBV28, with D perhaps TRBD1 (6 bases). There are 17 residues in the CDR3. V lost 4 bases and J lost 2, with 20 bases in between. Germline CDR1 MDHEN, CDR2 SYDVKM. This CDR3 is CASSSHRDPAANTEAFF. CDR3 bases: TGTGCCAGCAGTTCCCACAGGGACCCGGCGGCAAACACTGAAGCTTTCTTT.

This clone was picked up a small number of times. J is TRBJ2-4 and V is TRBV10-3, with D possibly TRBD2 on 6 matching bases. Germline-derived CDR1 and CDR2 are ENHRY and SYGVKD. With 4 bases removed from V and 6 bases from J, the gap between germline ends came to 13 bases. The CDR3 length is 14 residues. CDR3 sequence (DNA): TGTGCCATCAGTGCGGAGGGACTCTCAAACATTCAGTACTTC. It specifies CAISAEGLSNIQYF.

This clone was detected only once. The CDR3 here is CASSGMTGDTQYF. In DNA, the CDR3 is TGTGCCAGCAGCGGAATGACAGGGGATACGCAGTATTTT. The chain recombines TRBV5-4 with TRBJ2-3, with 7 bases fitting TRBD1. V gave up 4 bases and J gave up 6 bases; unmatched junction bases: 5. From germline, CDR1 is SGHNT and CDR2 YYREEE (reference sequence). CDR3 length: 13 residues. The full variable domain, its missing parts supplied by reference TRBV5-4 and TRBJ2-3, is ETGVTQSPTHLIKTRGQQVTLRCSSQSGHNTVSWYQQALGQGPQFIFQYYREEENGRGNFPPRFSGLQFPNYSSELNVNALELDDSALYLCASSGMTGDTQYFGPGTRLTVL.

The chain couples TRBV19 to TRBJ1-5; 7 bases align to TRBD1. Germline V gives CDR1 LNHDA, CDR2 SQIVND (reference sequence). This CDR3 has 14 amino acids. V shed 6 bases and J 9 bases; nucleotides not matched to a gene: 11. The CDR3 spells CASRKGQAGAPQHF. DNA of the CDR3: TGTGCCAGTAGAAAAGGACAGGCCGGGGCGCCCCAGCATTTT.

The chain is built from TRBV14 and TRBJ2-7; 9 bases agree with TRBD1. V lost 1 base and J lost 3; bases outside the gene matches: 1. Germline values: CDR1 SGHDN, CDR2 FVKESK. CDR3 size: 14 residues. CDR3: CASSQADRGYEQYF. In nucleotides, the CDR3 is TGTGCCAGCAGCCAAGCGGACAGGGGCTACGAGCAGTACTTC. Variable domain in full (rest from reference TRBV14 and TRBJ2-7): EAGVTQFPSHSVIEKGQTVTLRCDPISGHDNLYWYRRVMGKEIKFLLHFVKESKQDESGMPNNRFLAERTGGTYSTLKVQPAELEDSGVYFCASSQADRGYEQYFGPGTRLTVT.

The chain employs TRBV7-9 and TRBJ2-3; TRBD1 agrees at 7 bases. Germline V gene data show CDR1 as SEHNR and CDR2 as FQNEAQ (reference sequence). The V and J ends lost 5 bases and 1 base, in that order; junction bases with no gene match: 3. The CDR3 has 14 amino acids. CDR3 in DNA: TGTGCCAGCAGCGACGGGACAGGCACAGATACGCAGTATTTT. Amino acid sequence: CASSDGTGTDTQYF.

The V call is TRBV10-2, the J call TRBJ2-7; 9 nucleotides match TRBD1. The CDR3 loop spans 14 amino acids. Germline V CDR1 and CDR2: WSHSY, SAAADI. J was trimmed by 2 bases and V by 6 bases; bases with no gene match: 5. CDR3 DNA: TGCGCCAGCAGACGGGGACAGGGACCCTACGAGCAGTACTTC. Amino acids: CASRRGQGPYEQYF.

This chain uses TRBV28 with TRBJ2-1; unclear D gene. CDR1 is MDHEN, CDR2 SYDVKM, per germline. Trimming stripped 5 bases from V and 4 bases from J, with 12 bases between. The CDR3 covers 14 residues. For the CDR3, the DNA is TGTGCCAGCAGTCCTATAGCAGTTTACAATGAGCAGTTCTTC. This translates into CASSPIAVYNEQFF. Complete variable domain (other parts from reference TRBV28 and TRBJ2-1): DVKVTQSSRYLVKRTGEKVFLECVQDMDHENMFWYRQDPGLGLRLIYFSYDVKMKEKGDIPEGYSVSREKKERFSLILESASTNQTSMYLCASSPIAVYNEQFFGPGTRLTVL.

In DNA form, the CDR3 reads TGTGCCAGCAGTTTATCCCAGGGGCGAGCTTTCTTT. Translation: CASSLSQGRAFF. The chain employs TRBV28 and TRBJ1-1; D possibly corresponds to TRBD1 (6 bases). CDR1 is MDHEN and CDR2 is SYDVKM in the germline V gene. This CDR3 spans 12 amino acids. V gave up 1 base and J gave up 10 bases, with 10 bases separating them.

This chain connects TRBV29-1 to TRBJ2-7; D perhaps matches TRBD2 (5 bases). This CDR3 comprises 12 residues. Germline CDR1 is SQVTM and CDR2 is ANQGSEA. V was cut by 4 bases and J by 2 bases, with 9 bases left in between. The CDR3 sequence: CSVGENTYEQYF. The CDR3 bases are TGCAGCGTTGGGGAGAACACCTACGAGCAGTACTTC.

The J gene is TRBJ1-2, the V gene TRBV6-4; TRBD1 agrees at 7 bases. V gave up 3 bases and J gave up 0 bases; unmatched junction bases: 4. CDR1 MRHNA and CDR2 SNTAGT come from the germline V gene. CDR3 length equals 15 residues. CDR3 bases: TGTGCCAGCAGTGAGACAGGGAGAGCTAACTATGGCTACACCTTC. Its protein is CASSETGRANYGYTF.

V gene TRBV6-5 combines with J gene TRBJ2-3; D possibly corresponds to TRBD1 (5 bases). This CDR3 contains 14 residues. CDR1 and CDR2 from the germline V gene are MNHEY and SVGAGI. V was pared by 0 bases and J by 5 bases, with 9 bases between. CDR3 in DNA: TGTGCCAGCAGTTACTCGGCAGGGCAAGATACGCAGTATTTT. Translation: CASSYSAGQDTQYF.

The CDR3 protein is CASSLAGRLRLNYGYTF. CDR3 nucleotides: TGTGCCAGCAGCTTAGCGGGGAGACTACGACTTAACTATGGCTACACCTTC. The chain uses TRBV7-8 and TRBJ1-2; D is uncertain. Germline CDR1 reads SGHVS; CDR2 reads FQNEAQ. Deletions cut 0 bases from V and 1 base from J, with 15 bases between. CDR3 length: 17 amino acids.

The chain carries TRBV30 and TRBJ2-3; 10 bases agree with TRBD2. The V and J ends lost 2 bases and 2 bases, in that order; junction bases with no gene match: 10. The CDR3 runs to 17 residues. The V gene's germline CDR1 is GTSNPN and CDR2 SVGIG (reference sequence). CDR3 nucleotides: TGTGCCTGGAGTCCCGGGACTAGCGCAAGGTACACAGATACGCAGTATTTT. This encodes CAWSPGTSARYTDTQYF.

The V call is TRBV7-6, the J call TRBJ2-1; 11 bases align to TRBD2. Germline loops: CDR1 SGHVS, CDR2 FNYEAQ. V shed 0 bases and J 3 bases; nucleotides not matched to a gene: 4. This CDR3 has 17 amino acids. In DNA form, the CDR3 reads TGTGCCAGCAGCTTAGCGGCTAGCGGGGGGAACTACAATGAGCAGTTCTTC. It encodes CASSLAASGGNYNEQFF.

In nucleotides, the CDR3 is TGCAGCGTCCAGGGGGAGCAGGAGCTGTTTTTT. It is translated as CSVQGEQELFF. This chain links TRBV29-1 with TRBJ2-2, with TRBD1 identical over 7 bases. J was trimmed by 10 bases and V by 6 bases; bases with no gene match: 5. The germline V gene has CDR1 SQVTM and CDR2 ANQGSEA. The CDR3 consists of 11 residues.

J is TRBJ2-3 and V is TRBV28; 7 bases agree with TRBD1. The germline V gene encodes CDR1 MDHEN and CDR2 SYDVKM. The trim removed 5 bases at V and 0 bases at J, leaving 5 bases unmatched. This CDR3 is 15 amino acids long. The chain's CDR3 is CASSSWTGSTDTQYF. The CDR3 nucleotides read TGTGCCAGCAGTAGCTGGACAGGAAGCACAGATACGCAGTATTTT.

V is TRBV11-2 and J is TRBJ2-4, with D tentatively TRBD2 (5 bases). This CDR3 is built from 16 residues. Trimming cost V 1 base and J 0 bases, with 10 bases left between them. Germline values: CDR1 SGHAT, CDR2 FQNNGV. CDR3 nucleotide sequence: TGTGCCAGCAGCTTAGTCGGACTTCTAGCCAAAAACATTCAGTACTTC. Residues: CASSLVGLLAKNIQYF.

The genes are TRBV30 and TRBJ1-6, with D tentatively TRBD1 (5 bases). The CDR3 runs to 13 residues. Between the trimmed V and J ends, which lost 5 bases and 12 bases, there was a span of 17 bases. Looked up from germline, CDR1 is GTSNPN and CDR2 is SVGIG (reference sequence). CDR3 amino acids: CAWQQQEYEPLHF. Here the CDR3 DNA reads TGTGCCTGGCAGCAACAGGAATATGAACCCCTCCACTTT.